The entry below describes one T cell receptor beta chain. The CDR3 consists of 16 residues. From germline, CDR1 is MGHRA and CDR2 YSYEKL. V gave up 4 bases and J gave up 2 bases, with 12 bases separating them. TCRdb keeps only in-frame clones here, not all; method: immunoSEQ multiplex PCR. Among 150,000 or so clones, 93% were seen once, and the ten largest hold almost 6%. The sample belongs to a study of control samples from healthy donors and cancer patients. Source material: blood. The gene calls are TRBV4-1 and TRBJ2-6; D gene unclear. This sequence was found in a man between 18 and 35 years old in good health. CDR3 nucleotide sequence: TGCGCCAGCAGCCCCCCTGCAAGACCTGGGGCCAACGTCCTGACTTTC. Its translation is CASSPPARPGANVLTF.